This section outlines one T cell receptor beta chain sequence together with its context. Its antigen is unidentified. The data derive from a study of Graves' ophthalmopathy and Graves' hyperthyroidism. Having ophthalmopathy, the donors showed moderate-to-severe activity, CAS ≥3 and NOSPECS ≥4, with disease lasting under 3 months. Reliance was placed on clinical symptoms, serum thyroxine, TRAb, thyroid ultrasound and orbital computed tomography for diagnosis. Study findings and constraints: Prediction of ophthalmopathy progression reached 70.59% sensitivity and roughly 72% specificity. Blood shared most expanded thyroid clonotypes above 0.001 frequency.

CDR3 length: 16 residues. V was cut by 4 bases and J by 6 bases, with 18 bases left in between. RNA transcripts yielded amplified TCR beta CDR3 regions. The authors performed first-round RT-PCR with HTBI primers and then a second-round multiplex PCR. TCRdb re-derived calls from the multiplex PCR reads in MiXCR, one entry per CDR3 protein. The profile shows under 350,000 distinct CDR3 sequences, 15% to 20% of them singletons. The sample consisted of peripheral blood. The sequence derives from an adult man with Graves' ophthalmopathy. V and J are TRBV12-3 or TRBV12-4 and TRBJ2-2, with D unresolved. The CDR3 sequence: CASSWTGLKGSGELFF. CDR3 DNA: TGTGCCAGCAGTTGGACCGGGCTAAAAGGATCCGGGGAGCTGTTTTTT.